The 3 T cell receptor beta chains below all came from one sample that was sequenced in a study of CD8 T cells in ankylosing spondylitis. Findings and caveats of the study: What seemed typical of ankylosing spondylitis blood was a TCR beta motif built from several highly homologous variants.

These TCRs are of unknown antigen specificity. One entry per CDR3 protein results from TCRdb running MiXCR on the 5' RACE reads. The repertoire consists of approximately 300,000 distinct CDR3 sequences, with 8% occurring once and the leading ten covering roughly 15%. What was sequenced was blood, either unsorted or a sorted T cell fraction (not recorded which). The receptors derive from a male donor with ankylosing spondylitis.

This clonotype showed up many times. This chain joins TRBV10-3 and TRBJ2-1; 8 bases line up with TRBD1. CDR1 ENHRY and CDR2 SYGVKD come from the germline V gene. Losses at the gene ends were 4 bases for V and 8 bases for J; bases not matched to a gene: 7. The CDR3 sequence is 14 residues long. CDR3: CAISGGTGSHEQFF. The CDR3 DNA follows: TGTGCCATCAGTGGGGGGACAGGTTCCCATGAGCAGTTCTTC.

This clonotype was seen a few times. This chain joins TRBV11-1 and TRBJ2-1; TRBD2 agrees at 7 bases. Losses at the gene ends were 3 bases for V and 0 bases for J; bases not matched to a gene: 8. This CDR3 spans 17 amino acids. Germline CDR1 is SGHAT and CDR2 is FQDESV (reference sequence). CDR3 nucleotide sequence: TGTGCCAGCAGCTTGGGGGGGAGACTCAGCTCCTACAATGAGCAGTTCTTC. Translating it yields CASSLGGRLSSYNEQFF.

This clonotype occurred many times. The chain employs TRBV10-3 and TRBJ2-1; D possibly uses TRBD1 or TRBD2 (5 bases each). Germline CDR1 and CDR2: ENHRY and SYGVKD. The CDR3 totals 16 residues. The V end was cut by 3 bases, the J end by 3 bases, with 15 bases between. This chain's CDR3 is CAISDPPSGRYNEQFF. The CDR3 nucleotides read TGTGCCATCAGTGACCCTCCCTCGGGACGCTACAATGAGCAGTTCTTC.